One and the same sample provided the 4 T cell receptor beta chains below, sequenced in a study of shared T cell receptors in the human thymus. Profiling relied on immunoSEQ multiplex PCR, and the TCRdb table lists in-frame clones only, not all of them. Counted here are 65,000 to 70,000 clones, about 95% occurring once; the ten biggest clones make up around 0.03%. The sequenced sample consisted of thymocytes. The receptors here all came from a human donor.

This clone has only one observation. The chain has TRBV7-3 and TRBJ1-2; unclear D gene. The germline V and J ends were trimmed by 5 bases and 4 bases, with 11 bases remaining between them. The germline CDR1 and CDR2 sequences are SGHTA and FQGTGA. The CDR3 runs to 13 residues. CDR3 nucleotides: TGTGCCAGCAGCCCAGGACCGACCTATGGCTACACCTTC. Translated: CASSPGPTYGYTF.

V gene TRBV7-2 combines with J gene TRBJ2-5, with D maybe TRBD1 (7 bases). V lost 8 bases to trimming and J lost 2 bases, with 21 bases between them. The CDR3 has 16 amino acids. Germline V CDR1 and CDR2: SGHTA, FQGNSA. CDR3 coding DNA: TGTGCCAGCCGGGGAAAGACAGGGACTCCGCAAGAGACCCAGTACTTC. Residues: CASRGKTGTPQETQYF.

V and J are TRBV9 and TRBJ2-2; D possibly corresponds to TRBD1 (6 bases). The CDR3 covers 15 residues. Per germline, CDR1 SGDLS and CDR2 YYNGEE. Trimming stripped 3 bases from V and 5 bases from J, with 14 bases between. CDR3 nucleotides: TGTGCCAGCAGCGCCGAGGCGGACAGAACCGGGGAGCTGTTTTTT. Amino acids: CASSAEADRTGELFF. Based on the CDR3 plus reference TRBV9 and TRBJ2-2, the full variable domain is DSGVTQTPKHLITATGQRVTLRCSPRSGDLSVYWYQQSLDQGLQFLIQYYNGEERAKGNILERFSAQQFPDLHSELNLSSLELGDSALYFCASSAEADRTGELFFGEGSRLTVL.

This clone was observed a single time. The gene calls are TRBV28 and TRBJ2-7; D is possibly TRBD1 or TRBD2 (5 bases each). The V end lost 7 bases, the J end lost 4 bases, and 20 bases lay between the germline ends. Germline V lookup: CDR1 MDHEN, CDR2 SYDVKM. The CDR3 length is 15 residues. The CDR3 loop reads CASNPLGTLTYEQYF. The CDR3 DNA is TGTGCCAGCAACCCCTTGGGGACCCTAACGTACGAGCAGTACTTC. Combining the CDR3 with reference TRBV28 and TRBJ2-7 gives the whole variable domain DVKVTQSSRYLVKRTGEKVFLECVQDMDHENMFWYRQDPGLGLRLIYFSYDVKMKEKGDIPEGYSVSREKKERFSLILESASTNQTSMYLCASNPLGTLTYEQYFGPGTRLTVT.